One T cell receptor (beta chain) is described in this entry. In germline, CDR1 is MNHEY, CDR2 SVGAGI. The CDR3 totals 13 residues. V lost 6 bases, J lost 2 bases, and 10 bases lay in between. Sequencing was performed with immunoSEQ multiplex PCR; in TCRdb, only in-frame clones are kept and a portion is missing. The data show 140,000 or so clones, with 76% seen just once and 4.2% held by the top ten. The source of the sample is a study of blood T cell repertoires in COVID-19. Study in general: Samples representing acute and convalescent COVID-19 were sourced from the United States, Italy and Spain. From T cells, B-cell-depleted T cells, or PBMCs came the material, which was cDNA or gDNA.

This clonotype originated in a man aged 55 to 69 with acute or convalescent COVID-19. The rearrangement joins TRBV6-5 to TRBJ1-2, with D perhaps matching TRBD1 (6 bases). Sequencing was performed on peripheral blood. CDR3 sequence (DNA): TGTGCCAGCAGCAGAACAGGGAACTATGGCTACACCTTC. It translates to CASSRTGNYGYTF.